This TCR beta chain was observed in a study of cytomegalovirus exposure and HLA in healthy donors (dated by TCRdb to about 2017). Study-level background: An earlier analysis of fewer than 750 of the donors reported 250 to 300 Gb of sequence data and 90 million to 120 million unique TCR beta sequences obtained from around 180 million T cells. About 310 gigabases of sequencing data and 78 million or so unique TCR sequences were included in an early release covering around 650 HLA-typed donors. The genetic ancestry cluster associated with self-reported Caucasian donors included roughly four fifths of the 398 genotyped donors. The study aimed to test whether cataloging public T cell receptors could reveal signatures of past pathogen exposure. The T cell repertoires of 666 subjects were profiled by immunosequencing and related to cytomegalovirus serostatus. Along with the roughly 670-subject first cohort, a separate validation cohort of roughly 110 different subjects was used. To predict cytomegalovirus infection status, the study combined high-throughput TCR immunosequencing, statistical association of individual TCRs with disease status, and machine learning. To study patterns of TCR occurrence, a later analysis re-analyzed previously published TCR beta repertoires from 650 to 750 donors and added high-resolution HLA genotyping. Rather than drawing on any new phenotypic data, the later analysis identified candidate immune exposures from TCR beta sequences and the way those sequences occurred across donors. To decide whether each TCR beta V gene segment behaved as functional or pseudogenic, an earlier analysis of fewer than 750 of the donors relied on high-throughput TCR beta sequencing. Donor age, sex, ethnicity and CMV serostatus were compiled alongside the repertoire data. A later genetic analysis used genome-wide SNP genotypes for about 65% of the roughly 700 donors, treating that subset as a discovery cohort. All discovery cohort repertoires had been generated on a single sequencing platform. Both class I and class II loci were covered by HLA typing, at four-digit resolution. The number of donors typed differed by locus, with roughly 620-640 for A, B, C, DRB1 and DQB1, around 500 for DQA1, about 610 for DPA1, and over 400 for DPB1. Four to six DR-DQ haplotypes were handled as single units for association and clustering, since linkage in the cohort was strong. Among over 350 genotyped donors of the cohort, an average of around 240,000 unique TCR beta nucleotide sequences were sequenced per donor, roughly 20% of them non-productive.

A word on this clone: There is no known antigen for this receptor.

The cohort comprised more than 550 healthy bone marrow donors. All cohort members were sampled while nominally healthy, although unrecorded immune exposures were likely present. The donor tested CMV seronegative, placing the donor among the roughly 400 seronegative members of the cohort. Every donor gave a peripheral blood sample, and the peripheral blood mononuclear cells from that sample were used for TCR beta sequencing. Genomic DNA was extracted from the blood cell samples with the Qiagen DNeasy Blood Extraction Kit. Libraries were constructed by the immunoSEQ multiplex PCR assay. A mixture of 60 forward primers for TCR Vbeta segments and 13 reverse primers for TCR Jbeta segments was used in the multiplex PCR. The CDR3 region of rearranged TCR beta genes was amplified from genomic DNA by a multiplex PCR assay. The amplified TCR beta libraries were sequenced on the Illumina HiSeq System as 87-base-pair reads. Regarding the original processing steps: In a later analysis, tens of millions of unique TCR beta chains were counted across the 690 or so repertoires, and around 10 million of these chains were shared by at least two donors. A nearest-neighbor algorithm error-corrected the raw reads and collapsed the reads into unique sequences, merging closely related sequences to remove PCR and sequencing errors. CDR3 sequences were aligned to IMGT reference sequences to assign V, D and J gene segments. For a sequence to be retained, a match of at least six nucleotides to both a V gene segment and a J gene segment was required. Rearrangements were classified as productive when the CDR3 lacked stop codons and remained in frame with V and J, and all other rearrangements were classified as non-productive. Following IMGT convention, CDR3 was defined as the stretch from the second conserved V-encoded cysteine to the conserved J-encoded phenylalanine. The earlier analysis of approximately 590 of the donors excluded any sequence lacking an unambiguous match to a single V gene segment. In an earlier analysis of some 590 of the donors, V segments were called functional above 56.7% productive rearrangements and were called segregating when the between-donor standard deviation exceeded 5%. A statistical classification framework was developed to diagnose cytomegalovirus status using the catalog of TCR beta chain sequences. A later analysis assigned V and J genes by comparing TCR nucleotide sequences with IMGT/GENE-DB human TR gene sequences. A later analysis assigned CDR3 sequences and most-parsimonious VDJ recombination scenarios with the TCRdist pipeline. In a later analysis, each TCR beta chain was defined by its CDR3 amino acid sequence together with its V-gene family, and reads lacking a unique V-gene family were excluded. A later analysis removed 500 to 650 highly shared, low-generation-probability nucleotide sequences to deal with suspected cross-contamination and a sequencing artifact. A later analysis calculated a clonal expansion index for each public chain from normalized within-repertoire ranks of inferred template counts. Generation probabilities in a later analysis came from a VDJ recombination model fitted to out-of-frame rearrangements, and those results were checked against IGoR. A later analysis scored TCR-TCR, TCR-HLA and TCR-CMV co-occurrence with hypergeometric tests, applying a repertoire-size bias correction to TCR pairs. To estimate false discovery rates, a later analysis permuted the HLA or CMV assignments 20 times. In a later analysis, co-occurring TCRs were grouped using DBSCAN, with TCRdist sequence similarity added in when clustering inside HLA-allele-positive subsets. Co-occurrence clustering excluded repertoires with fewer than 30,000 or more than 120,000 public chains, plus five with anomalous nucleotide sharing. What TCRdb holds here is the immuneACCESS table cut down to in-frame rearrangements. Part of the clones is not present; checked against another copy, under half of the missing clones reflect an unresolved V gene, and the others are unexplained. Clone size and the V and J calls come from that table; the DNA yielded D and trimming. This sample's clone table shows some 140,000 clones. Clones ranked in the top ten supply 2% of the sample.

Between the V and J ends, shortened by 5 bases and 0 bases respectively, the junction contains 11 bases. CDR3 length: 15 amino acids, cysteine to phenylalanine. Only CDR3 DNA remains: 45 bases, in frame from the first base. CDR1 and CDR2 (MGHRA, YSYEKL) derive from the germline V gene. The research as a whole found: According to a later analysis, TCR association rates differed among HLA loci, with DRB1 alleles showing the most associated TCRs and HLA-C alleles showing the fewest. In an earlier analysis of about 550 of the donors, most TCR beta V segments were observed in productive rearrangements about 90% or about 30% of the time, broadly matching IMGT annotations. Assigning TCR associations to individual alleles was difficult when HLA alleles, especially DR and DQ, strongly co-occurred. Across donors, most TCR sequences were observed very rarely, whereas some public TCRs were present in many individuals. The 87-base-pair reads could not distinguish some IMGT-functional V segments, including TRBV6-2 and TRBV6-3, so those segments were excluded. In the study, 150 to 200 TCR beta chains were listed as associated with cytomegalovirus. In a later analysis, HLA-associated TCR beta chains were found to be more clonally expanded and to have lower generation probabilities than equally common non-associated chains. Compared with the approximately 600-donor mean, donors in an Asian-associated ancestry cluster had fewer N-insertions in productive TCRs, according to a later genetic analysis. A further reported finding was that TCR beta sequences accurately predicted the HLA-A and HLA-B alleles for most subjects in the first cohort. Several of the top co-occurrence clusters appeared to be linked to parvovirus B19, influenza, CMV and Epstein-Barr virus, according to a later analysis. Immune exposure information for the cohort was limited to CMV serostatus. V-gene and J-gene trimming of TCR beta chains was associated with a missense DCLRE1C variant in a later genetic analysis, and the association was replicated in an independent cohort. Because some donors lacked HLA typing at each locus, the association tests relied only on the typed subset. The authors suggested that the approach could potentially be extended to other disease states and immunological phenotypes. Cytomegalovirus status was reported to be diagnosed by the classifier with high specificity and sensitivity in both the original and validation cohorts. The presence/absence analyses assumed that sequencing depth was roughly uniform across donors, and that assumption may not be true. Most CMV-associated TCR beta chains appeared to be HLA-restricted in a later analysis, and the HLA associations seemed to be driven largely by CMV exposure. Linkage disequilibrium might explain the correlated functional status among segregating V segments, but an unknown experimental factor could not be excluded. The cohort was sequenced for TCR beta chains only, and without alpha or paired-chain data the features that could be detected were limited. Approximately 16 rarely observed V segments, including chromosome 9 orphons, were excluded from the earlier analysis of several hundred of the donors because counts were too low. A group of highly shared sequence variants was considered likely to be a technical artifact of the sequencing pipeline. Three of the identified cytomegalovirus-associated TCR beta chains were confirmed in vitro to be specific for cytomegalovirus antigens. At a false discovery rate of 0.05, a later analysis linked under 20,000 TCR beta sequences to specific HLA alleles.

The clonotype comes from a woman aged 55-70 years in good health and CMV-seronegative. The chain is made from TRBV4-1 and TRBJ1-5; confidence is insufficient to name the D gene. Sequenced sample: PBMCs. The DNA reads as follows: TGCGCCAGCAGCTCGACACCATATAGCAATCAGCCCCAGCATTTT. Translated, it reads CASSSTPYSNQPQHF.